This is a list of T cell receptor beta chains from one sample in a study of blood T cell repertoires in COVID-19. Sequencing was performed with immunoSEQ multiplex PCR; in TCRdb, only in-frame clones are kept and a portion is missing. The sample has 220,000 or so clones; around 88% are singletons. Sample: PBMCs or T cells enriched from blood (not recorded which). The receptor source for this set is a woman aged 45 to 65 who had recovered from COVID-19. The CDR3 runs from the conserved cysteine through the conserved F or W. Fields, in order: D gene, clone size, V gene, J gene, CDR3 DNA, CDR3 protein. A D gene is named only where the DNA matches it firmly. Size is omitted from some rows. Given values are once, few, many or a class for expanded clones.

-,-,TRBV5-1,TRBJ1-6,TGCGCCAGCAGCGTGACAGGTGAAATCTATAATTCACCCCTCCACTTT,CASSVTGEIYNSPLHF
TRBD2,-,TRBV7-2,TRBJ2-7,TGTGCCAGCAGCACCCGGACTAGCGGGAACTACGAGCAGTACTTC,CASSTRTSGNYEQYF
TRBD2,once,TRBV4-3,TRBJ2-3,TGCGCCAGCAGCCAAGATCTGCTAGCTGGGGGGGTTACGCAGTATTTT,CASSQDLLAGGVTQYF
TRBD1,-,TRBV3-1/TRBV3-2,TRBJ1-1,TGTGCCAGCAGCCGACAGGGTATCACTGAAGCTTTCTTT,CASSRQGITEAFF
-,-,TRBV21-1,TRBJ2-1,TGTGCCAGCAGCACCTTCCCGGGACAGGGTGGTAATGAGCAGTTCTTC,CASSTFPGQGGNEQFF
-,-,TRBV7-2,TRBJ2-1,TGTGCCAGCAGCTCGAGTCCGTCCAATGAGCAGTTCTTC,CASSSSPSNEQFF
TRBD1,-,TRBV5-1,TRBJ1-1,TGCGCCAGCACCTATTCCCCGACAGGGACTGAAGCTTTCTTT,CASTYSPTGTEAFF
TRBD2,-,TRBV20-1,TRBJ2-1,TGCAGTGCTAGGCCGGGAGGGGAGCAGTTCTTC,CSARPGGEQFF
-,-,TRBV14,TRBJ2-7,TGTGCCAGCAGCCTTTCAGGGGCGGAACGGCAGTACTTC,CASSLSGAERQYF
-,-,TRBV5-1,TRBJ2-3,TGCGCCAGCAGGGGGACTTTCACAGATACGCAGTATTTT,CASRGTFTDTQYF
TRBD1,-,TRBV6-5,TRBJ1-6,TGTGCCAGCAGTTACTCGACCAGGGGGAATTCACCCCTCCACTTT,CASSYSTRGNSPLHF
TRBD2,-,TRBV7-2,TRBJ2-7,TGTGCCAGCAGCAAAGGGACTAGCGGCTACGAGCAGTACTTC,CASSKGTSGYEQYF
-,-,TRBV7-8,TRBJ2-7,TGTGCCAGCAGCTCCGCGAATCCAGGGATATACGAGCAGTACTTC,CASSSANPGIYEQYF
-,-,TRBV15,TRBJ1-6,TGTGCCACCAGTGGCCCGAACGATCCGGGGTCACCCCTCCACTTT,CATSGPNDPGSPLHF
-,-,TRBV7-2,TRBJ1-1,TGTGCCAGCAGCGCTCAAAGGGGCACTGAAGCTTTCTTT,CASSAQRGTEAFF
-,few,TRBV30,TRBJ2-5,TGTGCAACCGGGATAGAGACCCAGTACTTC,CATGIETQYF
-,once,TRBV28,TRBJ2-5,TGTGCCAGCAGCTCACTAGCTTGGTACCAAGAGACCCAGTACTTC,CASSSLAWYQETQYF
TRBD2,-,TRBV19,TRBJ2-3,TGTGCCAGCCGAGACCCGACTTCCAGCGGGATCGCGCAGTATTTT,CASRDPTSSGIAQYF
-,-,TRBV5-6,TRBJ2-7,TGTGCCAGCAGACAAAGACAGGTAAACTACGAGCAGTACTTC,CASRQRQVNYEQYF
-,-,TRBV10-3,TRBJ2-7,TGTGCCATCAGTGCCCCCGGGACTCCCTACGAGCAGTACTTC,CAISAPGTPYEQYF
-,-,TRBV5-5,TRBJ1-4,TGTGCCAGCAGATCCGACGCGGCGTTCGGTGGAGAAAAACTGTTTTTT,CASRSDAAFGGEKLFF
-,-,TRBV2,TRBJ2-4,TGTGCCAGCAGGCCCAGGATTATTCTAGCCAAAAACATTCAGTACTTC,CASRPRIILAKNIQYF
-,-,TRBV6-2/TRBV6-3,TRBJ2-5,TGTGCCAGCAGTTCCAGGGGCTGGGAGACCCAGTACTTC,CASSSRGWETQYF
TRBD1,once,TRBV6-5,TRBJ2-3,TGTGCCAGCCGACAGGGAGATACGCAGTATTTT,CASRQGDTQYF
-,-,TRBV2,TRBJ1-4,TGTGCCAGCAGTGAATGGGGGGGTGAAAAACTGTTTTTT,CASSEWGGEKLFF
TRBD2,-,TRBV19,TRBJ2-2,TGTGCCAGTAGTATTTTTTTGATCAGCGGGGCCGGGGAGCTGTTTTTT,CASSIFLISGAGELFF
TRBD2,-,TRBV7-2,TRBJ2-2,TGTGCCAGCAGCGATCTAGCGGGGGTAACCGGGGAGCTGTTTTTT,CASSDLAGVTGELFF
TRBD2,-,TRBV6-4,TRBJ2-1,TGTGCCAGTCGAACTAGCGGGGGAAACAATGAGCAGTTCTTC,CASRTSGGNNEQFF
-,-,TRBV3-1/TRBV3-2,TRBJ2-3,TGTGCCAGCAGCCTTAGATCAGATACGCAGTATTTT,CASSLRSDTQYF
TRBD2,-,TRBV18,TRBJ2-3,TGTGCCAGCCAAGCGGGGGCAGATACGCAGTATTTT,CASQAGADTQYF
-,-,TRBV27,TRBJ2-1,TGTGCCAGTTGGGGGCTCCTGGCCGGGGAGCAGTTCTTC,CASWGLLAGEQFF
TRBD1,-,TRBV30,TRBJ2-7,TGTGCCTGGAGTGCGCGTACCGGGACAGGGGATTACGAGCAGTACTTC,CAWSARTGTGDYEQYF
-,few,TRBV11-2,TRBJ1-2,TGTGCCAGCAGCTTTGGGCCCCCTTCTAGCGGCTACACCTTC,CASSFGPPSSGYTF
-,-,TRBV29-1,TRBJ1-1,TGCAGCGTTGACTCTGCCATCGAGACAGGAGACACTGAAGCTTTCTTT,CSVDSAIETGDTEAFF
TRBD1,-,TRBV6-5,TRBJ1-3,TGTGCCAGCAGTTACCCAGGGGGAGGTGGAAACACCATATATTTT,CASSYPGGGGNTIYF
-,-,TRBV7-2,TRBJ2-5,TGTGCCAGCAGCGACCGGACAAGCACCCAAGAGACCCAGTACTTC,CASSDRTSTQETQYF
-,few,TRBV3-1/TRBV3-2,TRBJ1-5,TGTGCCAGCAGCCAAGATCCGGATCAGCCCCAGCATTTT,CASSQDPDQPQHF
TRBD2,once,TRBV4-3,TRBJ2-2,TGCGCCAGCAGCCAGCTAGCGGGAGGGGGGACCGGGGAGCTGTTTTTT,CASSQLAGGGTGELFF
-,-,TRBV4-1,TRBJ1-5,TGCGCCAGCAGCCTGGGGCTCGATCAGCCCCAGCATTTT,CASSLGLDQPQHF
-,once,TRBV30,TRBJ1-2,TGTGCCTGCCGAGAAATTACTAACTATGGCTACACCTTC,CACREITNYGYTF
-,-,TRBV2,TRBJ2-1,TGTGCCAGCAGGGATCAGGGACTGGCTTACAATGAGCAGTTCTTC,CASRDQGLAYNEQFF